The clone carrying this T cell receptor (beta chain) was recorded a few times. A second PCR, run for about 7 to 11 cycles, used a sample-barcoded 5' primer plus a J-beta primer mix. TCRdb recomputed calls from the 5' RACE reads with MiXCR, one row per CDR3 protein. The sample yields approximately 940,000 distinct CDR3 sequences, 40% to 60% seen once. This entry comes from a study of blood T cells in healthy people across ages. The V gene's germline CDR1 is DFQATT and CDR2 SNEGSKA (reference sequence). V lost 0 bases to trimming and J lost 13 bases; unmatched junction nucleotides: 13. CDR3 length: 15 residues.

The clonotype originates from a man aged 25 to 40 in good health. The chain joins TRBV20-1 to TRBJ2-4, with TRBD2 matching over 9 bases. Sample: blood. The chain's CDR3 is CSARDKAGGPGEQYF. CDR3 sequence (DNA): TGCAGTGCTAGAGATAAGGCGGGGGGGCCGGGGGAGCAGTACTTC.